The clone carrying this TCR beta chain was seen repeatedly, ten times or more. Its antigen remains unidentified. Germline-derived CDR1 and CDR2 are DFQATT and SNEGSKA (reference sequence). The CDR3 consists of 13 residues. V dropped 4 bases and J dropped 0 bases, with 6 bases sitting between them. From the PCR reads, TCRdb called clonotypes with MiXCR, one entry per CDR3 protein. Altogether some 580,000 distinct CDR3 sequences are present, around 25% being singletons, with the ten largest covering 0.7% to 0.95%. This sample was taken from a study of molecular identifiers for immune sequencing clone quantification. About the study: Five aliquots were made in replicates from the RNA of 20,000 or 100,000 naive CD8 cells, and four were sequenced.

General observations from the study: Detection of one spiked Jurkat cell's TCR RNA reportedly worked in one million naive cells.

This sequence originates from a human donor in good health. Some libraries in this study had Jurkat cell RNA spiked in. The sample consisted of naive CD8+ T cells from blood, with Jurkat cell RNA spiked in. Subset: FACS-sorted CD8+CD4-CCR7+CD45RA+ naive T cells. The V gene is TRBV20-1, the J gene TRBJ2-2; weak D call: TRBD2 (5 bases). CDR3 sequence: CSAKRTNTGELFF. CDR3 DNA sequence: TGCAGTGCTAAGCGGACGAACACCGGGGAGCTGTTTTTT.